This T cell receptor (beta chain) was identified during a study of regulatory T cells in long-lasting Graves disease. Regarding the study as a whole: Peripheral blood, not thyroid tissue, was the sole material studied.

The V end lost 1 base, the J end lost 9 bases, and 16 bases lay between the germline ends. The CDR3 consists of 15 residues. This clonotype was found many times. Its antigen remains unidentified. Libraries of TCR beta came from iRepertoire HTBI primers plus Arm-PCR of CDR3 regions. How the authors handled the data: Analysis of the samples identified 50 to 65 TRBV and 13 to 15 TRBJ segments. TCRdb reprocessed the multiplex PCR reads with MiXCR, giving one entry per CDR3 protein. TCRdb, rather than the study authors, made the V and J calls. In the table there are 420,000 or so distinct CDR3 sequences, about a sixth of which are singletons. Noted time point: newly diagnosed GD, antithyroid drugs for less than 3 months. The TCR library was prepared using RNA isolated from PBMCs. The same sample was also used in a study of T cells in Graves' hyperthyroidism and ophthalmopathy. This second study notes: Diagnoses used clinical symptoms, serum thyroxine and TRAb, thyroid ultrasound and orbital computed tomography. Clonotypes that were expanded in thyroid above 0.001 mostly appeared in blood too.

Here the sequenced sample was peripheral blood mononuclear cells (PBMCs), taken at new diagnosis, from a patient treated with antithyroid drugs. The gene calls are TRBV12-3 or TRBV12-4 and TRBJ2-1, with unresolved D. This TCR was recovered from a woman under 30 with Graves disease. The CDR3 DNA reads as TGTGCCAGCAGTTTAGTCCTCATACCCCGTGGTGAGCAGTTCTTC. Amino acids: CASSLVLIPRGEQFF.